This TCR beta chain was observed in a study of T cells in Graves' hyperthyroidism and ophthalmopathy. RNA transcripts were the template for amplifying TCR beta CDR3 regions. First-round RT-PCR of the TCR CDR3 relied on the HTBI primer set. TCRdb re-analysed the multiplex PCR reads in MiXCR, keeping a single row per CDR3 protein. The repertoire holds about 380,000 distinct CDR3 sequences, approximately 15% seen once, with 9.5% to 11% in the top ten. The definition of stable Graves' hyperthyroidism was no ophthalmopathy progression within 18 months. Lactation, pregnancy, other autoimmune disease or uncontrolled infection led to exclusion of patients. Used for diagnoses were clinical symptoms, serum thyroxine and TRAb, thyroid ultrasound and orbital computed tomography. Trimming took 6 bases from V and 1 from J, leaving 18 bases between them. CDR1 and CDR2 from the germline V gene are MDHEN and SYDVKM. The CDR3 covers 16 residues.

This clonotype was picked up a small number of times. Its specificity is not known. Whole-study results and caveats: Also found in blood were most expanded thyroid clonotypes above 0.001.

Sequenced material: blood. The receptor was isolated from a woman aged 60-70 years with Graves' hyperthyroidism. The chain carries TRBV28 and TRBJ2-5, with D possibly being TRBD2 (6 bases). CDR3 DNA sequence: TGTGCCAGCAGCCCCAGGGTGGGAGGCCTCCAAGAGACCCAGTACTTC. Protein product: CASSPRVGGLQETQYF.